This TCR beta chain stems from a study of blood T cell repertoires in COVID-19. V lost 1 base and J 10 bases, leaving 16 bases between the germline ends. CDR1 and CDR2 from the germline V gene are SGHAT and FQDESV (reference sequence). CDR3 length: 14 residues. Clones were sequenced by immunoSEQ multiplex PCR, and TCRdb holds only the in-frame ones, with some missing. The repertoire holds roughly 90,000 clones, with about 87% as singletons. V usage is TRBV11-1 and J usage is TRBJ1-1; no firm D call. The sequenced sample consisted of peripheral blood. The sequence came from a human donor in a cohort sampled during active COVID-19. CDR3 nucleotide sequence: TGTGCCAGCAGCTTAGGATCGGGTAATCTAGTAGCTTTCTTT. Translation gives CASSLGSGNLVAFF.